The 28 T cell receptor beta chains listed next were all sequenced from one sample in a study of control samples from healthy donors and cancer patients. Clones were read by immunoSEQ multiplex PCR, and TCRdb kept only the in-frame ones, dropping some. The repertoire holds 100,000 to 150,000 clones, roughly 87% seen once, with roughly 2% in the top ten. Sample: blood. The receptors shown here come from a young man in good health.

The V and J genes are TRBV4-1 and TRBJ2-5, with 14 nucleotides matching TRBD2. The junction had 5 bases not matched to a gene; V was cut back by 2 bases and J by 3 bases. CDR3 size: 17 residues. Germline CDR1 and CDR2: MGHRA and YSYEKL. The CDR3 region is CASSQPPGLAGEETQYF. The CDR3 DNA sequence: TGCGCCAGCAGCCAACCTCCGGGACTAGCGGGAGAAGAGACCCAGTACTTC.

This chain joins TRBV5-1 and TRBJ2-1, with 14 positions matching TRBD2. The CDR3 is 13 amino acids. Looked up from germline, CDR1 is SGHRS and CDR2 is YFSETQ. Losses at the gene ends were 4 bases for V and 13 bases for J; bases not matched to a gene: 4. The CDR3 sequence is CASSPGLAGVQFF. The CDR3 DNA follows: TGCGCCAGCAGCCCGGGACTAGCGGGAGTCCAGTTCTTC.

The genes are TRBV24-1 and TRBJ2-5; 10 positions match TRBD1. The J segment lost 5 bases and the V segment lost 7 bases, leaving 6 bases of the junction unmatched. The CDR3 runs 14 residues. Per germline, CDR1 KGHDR and CDR2 SFDVKD. CDR3 residues: CATRIDRGLETQYF. The CDR3 bases are TGTGCCACCAGGATAGACAGGGGGCTCGAGACCCAGTACTTC.

This sequence joins TRBV5-8 and TRBJ2-1; D might be TRBD2 (5 bases). V lost 3 bases and J 7 bases, leaving 17 bases between the germline ends. The length of the CDR3 is 15 residues. In germline, CDR1 is SGHTS, CDR2 YDEGEE. CDR3 loop: CASSSLTGLVNEQFF. The CDR3 DNA sequence: TGTGCCAGCAGCTCTCTGACGGGGTTAGTAAATGAGCAGTTCTTC.

The genes are TRBV5-1 and TRBJ2-7; 7 bases map to TRBD1. The germline V gene encodes CDR1 SGHRS and CDR2 YFSETQ. This CDR3 is 16 amino acids long. V shed 1 base, J shed 0 bases, and the junction held 7 bases outside the gene matches. This chain's CDR3 is CASSLNGQATSYEQYF. CDR3 nucleotides: TGCGCCAGCAGCTTGAACGGACAGGCTACCTCCTACGAGCAGTACTTC.

This chain links TRBV7-2 with TRBJ2-7, with 10 nucleotides matching TRBD1. Germline lookup yields CDR1 SGHTA and CDR2 FQGNSA. The CDR3 sequence is 14 residues long. V gave up 5 bases and J gave up 6 bases; unmatched junction bases: 7. The CDR3 is CASSIDRGHSEQYF. The CDR3 region has the DNA TGTGCCAGCAGCATTGACAGGGGGCATTCCGAGCAGTACTTC.

This chain joins TRBV7-6 and TRBJ1-5, with D unresolved. V was shortened by 2 bases and J by 0 bases, with 5 bases between the two germline ends. CDR3 length: 14 amino acids. Germline V gene lookup returns CDR1 SGHVS and CDR2 FNYEAQ. The CDR3 DNA sequence: TGTGCCAGCAGCTTAACAGATAGCAATCAGCCCCAGCATTTT. Its translation: CASSLTDSNQPQHF.

The V gene is TRBV7-7, the J gene TRBJ2-2; TRBD2 aligns across 8 bases. This CDR3 contains 17 residues. Germline values: CDR1 SSHAT, CDR2 FNYEAQ (reference sequence). Trimming cost V 1 base and J 7 bases; bases outside gene matches: 11. The CDR3 reads CASSLGTGTRTIGELFF. DNA of the CDR3: TGTGCCAGCAGCTTAGGTACCGGGACTAGAACGATCGGGGAGCTGTTTTTT. The variable domain in full, completed from reference TRBV7-7 and TRBJ2-2, reads GAGVSQSPRYKVTKRGQDVTLRCDPISSHATLYWYQQALGQGPEFLTYFNYEAQPDKSGLPSDRFSAERPEGSISTLTIQRTEQRDSAMYRCASSLGTGTRTIGELFFGEGSRLTVL.

The chain links TRBV24-1 to TRBJ1-5; D is unclear. Trimming stripped 5 bases from V and 0 bases from J, with 7 bases between. Germline-derived CDR1 and CDR2 are KGHDR and SFDVKD. There are 14 residues in the CDR3. CDR3 residues: CATSGGNSNQPQHF. The CDR3 region has the DNA TGTGCCACCAGTGGCGGTAATAGCAATCAGCCCCAGCATTTT.

The genes are TRBV12-5 and TRBJ2-1; 7 bases are a match to TRBD2. This CDR3 contains 15 residues. Germline V gene sequence: CDR1 LGHNT, CDR2 FRNRAP. V was clipped by 6 bases and J by 0 bases; unmatched bases: 5. DNA of the CDR3: TGTGCTAGTGGGCTTAGCGGGCCCTCCTACAATGAGCAGTTCTTC. Its translation is CASGLSGPSYNEQFF.

The chain uses TRBV27 and TRBJ2-5, with D unresolved. The CDR3 runs 16 residues. The germline CDR1 and CDR2 sequences are MNHEY and SMNVEV (reference sequence). The V and J ends lost 0 bases and 1 base respectively, with 12 bases between them. Here the CDR3 reads CASSLSPGPSQETQYF. The DNA of the CDR3 is TGTGCCAGCAGTTTATCGCCGGGCCCTTCCCAAGAGACCCAGTACTTC.

This clone was recorded a few times. This specimen includes other DNA sequences encoding the same CDR3. The J gene is TRBJ2-7, the V gene TRBV27; 7 bases are a match to TRBD2. CDR1 MNHEY and CDR2 SMNVEV come from the germline V gene (reference sequence). With 5 bases clipped from V and 0 bases from J, the junction kept 4 bases outside the gene matches. CDR3 length: 14 amino acids. CDR3 loop: CASSLSSGSYEQYF. CDR3 sequence (DNA): TGTGCCAGCAGTCTTTCTAGCGGCTCCTACGAGCAGTACTTC.

The chain is built from TRBV7-9 and TRBJ1-1; D perhaps matches TRBD1 (5 bases). V was shortened by 5 bases and J by 4 bases, with 17 bases between the two germline ends. Germline values: CDR1 SEHNR, CDR2 FQNEAQ (reference sequence). There are 15 residues in the CDR3. The CDR3: CASSQGGASSTEAFF. CDR3 bases: TGTGCCAGCAGCCAAGGAGGGGCGAGTAGCACTGAAGCTTTCTTT. Looking up the rest from reference TRBV7-9 and TRBJ1-1 gives the full variable domain: DTGVSQNPRHKITKRGQNVTFRCDPISEHNRLYWYRQTLGQGPEFLTYFQNEAQLEKSRLLSDRFSAERPKGSFSTLEIQRTEQGDSAMYLCASSQGGASSTEAFFGQGTRLTVV.

This chain links TRBV5-1 with TRBJ2-7; D may be TRBD1 (6 bases). The CDR3 covers 15 residues. V lost 1 base and J lost 3, with 14 bases in between. In germline, CDR1 is SGHRS, CDR2 YFSETQ. CDR3 nucleotides: TGCGCCAGCAGCTTGTCAGGGGACGGATACTACGAGCAGTACTTC. This sequence encodes CASSLSGDGYYEQYF.

The chain couples TRBV28 to TRBJ1-4; weak D call: TRBD1 (6 bases). The CDR3 extends over 14 amino acids. V lost 2 bases to trimming and J lost 7 bases, with 11 bases between them. Germline V gene lookup returns CDR1 MDHEN and CDR2 SYDVKM. In DNA, the CDR3 is TGTGCCAGCAGTTTACAGGGGTTGATTGAAAAACTGTTTTTT. Encoded protein: CASSLQGLIEKLFF.

J is TRBJ2-5 and V is TRBV9; 8 bases fit TRBD1. V shed 4 bases, J shed 4 bases, and the junction held 3 bases outside the gene matches. Germline CDR1 is SGDLS and CDR2 is YYNGEE. This CDR3 region has 13 residues. The CDR3 DNA reads as TGTGCCAGCAGCTCCGGGACAGGAGAGACCCAGTACTTC. It is translated as CASSSGTGETQYF.

This clone was recorded only once. The genes are TRBV29-1 and TRBJ2-7; D is uncertain. The germline gives CDR1 SQVTM, CDR2 ANQGSEA. Between the trimmed V and J ends, which lost 2 bases and 2 bases, there was a span of 13 bases. The CDR3 runs 14 residues. In DNA form, the CDR3 reads TGCAGCGTTGAAATCGGAGCAGAGCCCTACGAGCAGTACTTC. This codes for CSVEIGAEPYEQYF.

This clone was recorded many times. This chain connects TRBV9 to TRBJ2-1, with 7 bases that match TRBD2. V dropped 5 bases and J dropped 6; count of bases not matched to a gene: 11. This CDR3 spans 15 amino acids. Germline V gene sequence: CDR1 SGDLS, CDR2 YYNGEE. The CDR3 protein is CASSRLSGFGNEQFF. DNA of the CDR3: TGTGCCAGCAGTCGACTTAGCGGGTTCGGCAATGAGCAGTTCTTC.

This clone came up once. J is TRBJ1-2 and V is TRBV27; D might be TRBD1 (6 bases). Germline CDR1 MNHEY, CDR2 SMNVEV (reference sequence). This CDR3 spans 15 amino acids. The ends were cut back, 5 bases at V and 0 bases at J, with 13 bases in the middle. The CDR3: CASSASGHSNYGYTF. DNA for the CDR3: TGTGCCAGCAGTGCCTCGGGACATTCTAACTATGGCTACACCTTC.

This chain links TRBV4-3 with TRBJ2-7, with 14 bases that match TRBD2. CDR3 length equals 16 residues. The V gene end was trimmed by 2 bases and the J gene end by 4 bases; junction bases not matched to a gene: 4. CDR1 is LGHNA, CDR2 YSLEER, per germline. The CDR3 sequence is CASSQSRLAGGYEQYF. CDR3 DNA: TGCGCCAGCAGCCAATCAAGACTAGCGGGAGGGTACGAGCAGTACTTC.

The chain couples TRBV9 to TRBJ2-7, with TRBD1 matching 10 bases. Germline V lookup: CDR1 SGDLS, CDR2 YYNGEE. V trimming: 3 bases; J trimming: 2 bases; junction bases outside the gene matches: 8. The CDR3 is 16 residues long. The CDR3 region has the DNA TGTGCCAGCAGCGCCACCTGGACAGGGGGAACCTACGAGCAGTACTTC. It encodes CASSATWTGGTYEQYF.

The chain is built from TRBV5-1 and TRBJ2-3, with unresolved D. The CDR3 is 15 amino acids. The germline V and J ends were trimmed by 0 bases and 1 base, with 9 bases remaining between them. Germline V gene sequence: CDR1 SGHRS, CDR2 YFSETQ. CDR3 loop: CASSLALAGTDTQYF. The CDR3 DNA sequence: TGCGCCAGCAGCTTGGCCCTGGCTGGCACAGATACGCAGTATTTT.

This clone has just one count. The chain joins TRBV5-1 to TRBJ1-5; possible D gene TRBD1, 5 bases. Germline CDR1 reads SGHRS; CDR2 reads YFSETQ. Trimming took off 2 bases at V and 3 bases at J, with 9 bases between the two ends. CDR3 length: 14 amino acids. The DNA for the CDR3 is TGCGCCAGCAGCTTAACAGGACTCAATCAGCCCCAGCATTTT. It yields the protein CASSLTGLNQPQHF.

The rearrangement uses TRBV6-5 and TRBJ1-1, with 7 bases aligning to TRBD1. The CDR3 length is 15 residues. The germline CDR1 and CDR2 sequences are MNHEY and SVGAGI. The V segment lost 6 bases and the J segment 1 base; nucleotides outside the gene matches: 8. CDR3 nucleotides: TGTGCCAGCAGAACAACGACAGGGCGGAACACTGAAGCTTTCTTT. This translates into CASRTTTGRNTEAFF.

The chain couples TRBV4-1 to TRBJ1-4, with TRBD1 as a possible D gene (5 bases). Trimming shortened V by 2 bases and J by 8 bases, and 15 bases separated the two germline ends. Germline V lookup: CDR1 MGHRA, CDR2 YSYEKL. The CDR3 has 15 amino acids. The CDR3 reads CASSQSPGRNEKLFF. The CDR3 DNA follows: TGCGCCAGCAGCCAATCCCCAGGGAGGAACGAAAAACTGTTTTTT.

V gene TRBV6-5 combines with J gene TRBJ1-3, with unresolved D. The V gene lost 0 bases and the J gene lost 0 bases, with 9 bases spanning the gap. CDR1 is MNHEY and CDR2 is SVGAGI in the germline V gene. This CDR3 has 16 residues. The CDR3: CASSYSSRPSGNTIYF. CDR3 in DNA: TGTGCCAGCAGTTACTCGTCTCGGCCCTCTGGAAACACCATATATTTT.

This chain links TRBV7-8 with TRBJ2-3; no clear D gene. The CDR3 is 14 amino acids. CDR1 and CDR2 (germline): SGHVS, FQNEAQ. Trimming removed 1 base at V and 1 base at J, with 6 bases between. CDR3: CASSLGPGTDTQYF. The CDR3 coding sequence is TGTGCCAGCAGCTTAGGTCCAGGCACAGATACGCAGTATTTT.

The V call is TRBV10-3, the J call TRBJ1-2; 11 bases are a match to TRBD1. CDR3 size: 14 residues. After removal of 7 bases from V and 6 bases from J, the junction contained 7 bases not matched to a gene. CDR1 is ENHRY, CDR2 SYGVKD, per germline. The CDR3 bases are TGTGCCATCAAGGGACAGGGGGAGAGGAATGGCTACACCTTC. It specifies CAIKGQGERNGYTF.